The clone carrying this T cell receptor (beta chain) showed up just a few times. A second PCR, run for roughly 7 to 11 cycles, used a sample-barcoded 5' primer plus a J-beta primer mix. Via MiXCR, TCRdb re-called the 5' RACE reads, giving one row per CDR3 protein. Among some 1.8 million distinct CDR3 sequences listed, roughly 43% were seen once. The germline CDR1 and CDR2 sequences are LGHDT and YNNKEL (reference sequence). Trimming removed 4 bases from V and 4 bases from J; junction bases left unmatched: 8. The CDR3 contains 15 residues. The data stem from a study of blood T cells in healthy people across ages.

The sample was blood. This sequence joins TRBV3-1 and TRBJ2-3, with 7 bases aligning to TRBD1. This sequence was found in a human donor in good health. CDR3 region: CASSLRGGAPDTQYF. Written as DNA, the CDR3 is TGTGCCAGCAGCCTTCGAGGGGGCGCCCCAGATACGCAGTATTTT.